This T cell receptor beta chain was identified during a study of Ad26.COV2.S vaccination and SARS-CoV-2 variants. Background on the study: The donor belonged to the COV1001 Ad26.COV2.S trial arm. Whole-study findings and limits: TCR breadth and depth estimates may have understated total T cell responses. Non-spike TCR breadth was similar in vaccine and placebo recipients.

With regard to this clone: Its antigen is not identified.

Generated by immunoSEQ multiplex PCR, the TCRdb table keeps only in-frame clones and is missing some. The profile shows 500,000 or so clones, 89% of them singletons. Germline V gene sequence: CDR1 SGHTA, CDR2 FQGNSA. CDR3 length: 14 residues. The V end was cut by 2 bases, the J end by 4 bases, with 11 bases between. Treatment defined: 19 received Ad26.COV2.S at low or high dose, single or two shots; 5 received placebo; per-sample allocation not given. Following the first vaccine or placebo injection, samples were taken on day 63. This TCR came from a person aged 18-65 years who received the Ad26.COV2.S COVID-19 vaccine or a placebo. This sample comprised peripheral blood, obtained in a trial of Ad26.COV2.S vaccine versus placebo. The chain recombines TRBV7-2 with TRBJ1-1; D remains ambiguous. This chain's CDR3 is CASSLFSSGTEAFF. The CDR3 DNA reads TGTGCCAGCAGCTTATTTTCTTCAGGCACTGAAGCTTTCTTT. The whole variable domain, remainder taken from reference TRBV7-2 and TRBJ1-1, is GAGVSQSPSNKVTEKGKDVELRCDPISGHTALYWYRQSLGQGLEFLIYFQGNSAPDKSGLPSDRFSAERTGGSVSTLTIQRTQQEDSAVYLCASSLFSSGTEAFFGQGTRLTVV.